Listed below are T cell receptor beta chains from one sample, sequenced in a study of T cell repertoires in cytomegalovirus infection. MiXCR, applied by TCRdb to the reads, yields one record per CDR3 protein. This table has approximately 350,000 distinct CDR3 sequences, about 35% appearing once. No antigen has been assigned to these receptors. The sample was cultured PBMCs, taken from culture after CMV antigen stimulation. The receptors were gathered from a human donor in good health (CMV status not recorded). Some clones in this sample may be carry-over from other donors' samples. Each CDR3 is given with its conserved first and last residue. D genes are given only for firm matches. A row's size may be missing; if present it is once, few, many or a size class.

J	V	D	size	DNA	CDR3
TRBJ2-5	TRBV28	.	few	TGTGCCAGCAACGTTAATTCGCAAGAGACCCAGTACTTC	CASNVNSQETQYF
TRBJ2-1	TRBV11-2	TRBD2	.	TGTGCCAGCAGCTTAAGCGGGACGCCGGAGCAGTTCTTC	CASSLSGTPEQFF
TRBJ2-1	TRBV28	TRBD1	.	TGTGCCAGCAGGGGGACAGGGGGCTCCTACAATGAGCAGTTCTTC	CASRGTGGSYNEQFF
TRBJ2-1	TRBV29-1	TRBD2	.	TGCAGCGTTGCAGCGGGGAGCTCCTACAATGAGCAGTTCTTC	CSVAAGSSYNEQFF
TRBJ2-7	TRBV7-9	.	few	TGTGCCAGCAGCTTAACTACTAACTCCTACGAGCAGTACTTC	CASSLTTNSYEQYF
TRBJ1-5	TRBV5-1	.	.	TGCGCCAGCAGCTTGGTCCCCCAGGGGTTTGATAGCAATCAGCCCCAGCATTTT	CASSLVPQGFDSNQPQHF
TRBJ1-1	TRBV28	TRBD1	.	TGTGCCAGCAGTTTTTACAGGGGGACCGGGACTGAAGCTTTCTTT	CASSFYRGTGTEAFF
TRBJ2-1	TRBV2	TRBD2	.	TGTGCCAGCAGTGAAGCGGGCGGGAGGTACAATGAGCAGTTCTTC	CASSEAGGRYNEQFF
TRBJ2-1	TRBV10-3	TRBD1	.	TGTGCCATCAGTGCTCCGACAGGGGTAAGCAATGAGCAGTTCTTC	CAISAPTGVSNEQFF
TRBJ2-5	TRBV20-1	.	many	TGCAGTGCTAACCCCGGGGGTCAAGAGACCCAGTACTTC	CSANPGGQETQYF
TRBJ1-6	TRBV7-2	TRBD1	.	TGTGCCAGCAGCATAACGGGACAGGGGAATTCACCCCTCCACTTT	CASSITGQGNSPLHF
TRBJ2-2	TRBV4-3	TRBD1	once	TGCGCCAGCAGCCAAGGGGGACAGGGCAACACCGGGGAGCTGTTTTTT	CASSQGGQGNTGELFF
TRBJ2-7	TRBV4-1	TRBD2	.	TGCGCCAGCAGCCAAGAGTGGGCGGGAGAAGGGTACGAGCAGTACTTC	CASSQEWAGEGYEQYF
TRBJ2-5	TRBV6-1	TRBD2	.	TGTGCCAGCAGGGACCTGGACGGGGGGGCGGAAGAGACCCAGTACTTC	CASRDLDGGAEETQYF
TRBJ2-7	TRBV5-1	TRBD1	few	TGCGCCAGCAGCGCAACCGGGACAGCCCCCGACGAGCAGTACTTC	CASSATGTAPDEQYF
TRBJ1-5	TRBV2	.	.	TGTGCCAGCAGGGACCGTAATCAGCCCCAGCATTTT	CASRDRNQPQHF
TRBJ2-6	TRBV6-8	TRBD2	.	TGTGCCAGCAGTTACTGGGGGACTAGCTCCGGGGCCAACGTCCTGACTTTC	CASSYWGTSSGANVLTF
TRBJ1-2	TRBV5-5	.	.	TGTGCCAGCAGCTTTGACAGTCTTAATGGCTACACCTTC	CASSFDSLNGYTF
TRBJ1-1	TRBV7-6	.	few	TGTGCCAGCAGCTTAGGATGGGACACTGAAGCTTTCTTT	CASSLGWDTEAFF
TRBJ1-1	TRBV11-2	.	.	TGTGCCAGCAGCTTACCCTGGACGGGACGAACTGAAGCTTTCTTT	CASSLPWTGRTEAFF
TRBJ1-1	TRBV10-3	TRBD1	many	TGTGCCATCAGTTATACCGGGACAGGGGAAACTGAAGCTTTCTTT	CAISYTGTGETEAFF
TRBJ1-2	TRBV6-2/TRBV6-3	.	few	TGTGCCAGCAGTTTTGATCCTTCTCGTGGCTACACCTTC	CASSFDPSRGYTF
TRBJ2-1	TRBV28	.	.	TGTGCCAGCAGTTTATCTCTGAATTGGGACACCCCGAGCTCCTACAATGAGCAGTTCTTC	CASSLSLNWDTPSSYNEQFF
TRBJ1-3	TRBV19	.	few	TGTGCCAGTAGTATAGGACGGGGAAGCGGAAACACCATATATTTT	CASSIGRGSGNTIYF
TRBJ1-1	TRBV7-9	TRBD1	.	TGTGCCAGCAACCCTTCGGAAGACAGGGTGAACACTGAAGCTTTCTTT	CASNPSEDRVNTEAFF
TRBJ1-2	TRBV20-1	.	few	TGCAGTGCTACCAGGACAACAGAGGGGAATGGCTACACCTTC	CSATRTTEGNGYTF
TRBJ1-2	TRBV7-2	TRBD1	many	TGTGCCAGCAGCCAACAGGGGGCTGAAGTCTATGGCTACACCTTC	CASSQQGAEVYGYTF
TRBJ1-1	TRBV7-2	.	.	TGTGCCAGCAGCCCCTTCTTCACGGGCGAAGCTTTCTTT	CASSPFFTGEAFF
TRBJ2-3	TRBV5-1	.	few	TGCGCCAGCAGCTTTAGCTTCGTGCGGGGAATGGGCACAGATACGCAGTATTTT	CASSFSFVRGMGTDTQYF
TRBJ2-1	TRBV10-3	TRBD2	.	TGTGCCATCAGTCTAGGACTAGCCGATGAGCAGTTCTTC	CAISLGLADEQFF
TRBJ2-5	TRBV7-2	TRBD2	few	TGTGCCAGCAGCTTAGATTTACTAGCGGGAGGCCCGACCCAGTACTTC	CASSLDLLAGGPTQYF
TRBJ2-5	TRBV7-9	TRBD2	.	TGTGCCAGCACCTCCTTAGCGGGGCATAACAGTCAAGAGACCCAGTACTTC	CASTSLAGHNSQETQYF
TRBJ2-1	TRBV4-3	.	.	TGCGCCAGCAGCCAAGCTTGGGCCGCGGTAGCGGACAATGAGCAGTTATTC	CASSQAWAAVADNEQLF
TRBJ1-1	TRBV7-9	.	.	TGTGCCAGCAGATATGACACTGGCGAAGCTTTCTTT	CASRYDTGEAFF
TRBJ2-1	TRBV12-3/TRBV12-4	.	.	TGTGCCAGCAGTCTTACAGGGATCAATGAGCAGTTCTTC	CASSLTGINEQFF
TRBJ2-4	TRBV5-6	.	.	TGTGCCAGCTTGGAGACCGGTGATGAAAACATTCAGTACTTC	CASLETGDENIQYF
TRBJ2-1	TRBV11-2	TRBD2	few	TGTGCCAGCAGCTTAACGGGGGGAAATGAGCAGTTCTTC	CASSLTGGNEQFF
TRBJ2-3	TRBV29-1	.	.	TGCAGCGTTGCTGTAGATACGCAGTATTTT	CSVAVDTQYF
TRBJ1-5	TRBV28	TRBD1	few	TGTGCCAGCAGGAAACGGACAGGCCGGTACAATCAGCCCCAGCATTTT	CASRKRTGRYNQPQHF
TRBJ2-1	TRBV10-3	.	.	TGTGCCATCAGTGAGTCCAGGACAGGCGGGAAAAATGAGCAGTTCTTC	CAISESRTGGKNEQFF
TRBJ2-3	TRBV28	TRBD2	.	TGTGCCAGCAGTCTCCAAGGAGCGGGAGGCCGTGGCACAGATACGCAGTATTTT	CASSLQGAGGRGTDTQYF
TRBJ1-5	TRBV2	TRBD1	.	TGTGCCAGCAGCACAGGGGGCTGGCAGCCCCAGCATTTT	CASSTGGWQPQHF
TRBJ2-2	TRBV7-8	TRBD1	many	TGTGCCAGCAGCTTAGAAGGACAGGGGTTGGTGAACACCGGGGAGCTGTTTTTT	CASSLEGQGLVNTGELFF
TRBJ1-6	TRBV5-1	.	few	TGCGCCAGCAGTGGGGACGGCTCGAATTCACCCCTCCACTTT	CASSGDGSNSPLHF
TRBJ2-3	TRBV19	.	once	TGTGCCAGTAGCATTGGGACCTTGATCACAGATACGCAGTATTTT	CASSIGTLITDTQYF
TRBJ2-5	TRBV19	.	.	TGTGCCAGTAGCCCGGGATTCCAAGAGACCCAGTACTTC	CASSPGFQETQYF
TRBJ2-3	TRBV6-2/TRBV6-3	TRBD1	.	TGTGCCAGCAGTCCACCACCGGGACAGTACACAGATACGCAGTATTTT	CASSPPPGQYTDTQYF
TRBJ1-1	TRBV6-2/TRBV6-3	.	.	TGTGCCAGTCAAGACAACACTGAAGCTTTCTTT	CASQDNTEAFF
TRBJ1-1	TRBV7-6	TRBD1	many	TGTGCCAGCAGCCCCGATGGACAGGGGGCCTTGAACACTGAAGCTTTCTTT	CASSPDGQGALNTEAFF